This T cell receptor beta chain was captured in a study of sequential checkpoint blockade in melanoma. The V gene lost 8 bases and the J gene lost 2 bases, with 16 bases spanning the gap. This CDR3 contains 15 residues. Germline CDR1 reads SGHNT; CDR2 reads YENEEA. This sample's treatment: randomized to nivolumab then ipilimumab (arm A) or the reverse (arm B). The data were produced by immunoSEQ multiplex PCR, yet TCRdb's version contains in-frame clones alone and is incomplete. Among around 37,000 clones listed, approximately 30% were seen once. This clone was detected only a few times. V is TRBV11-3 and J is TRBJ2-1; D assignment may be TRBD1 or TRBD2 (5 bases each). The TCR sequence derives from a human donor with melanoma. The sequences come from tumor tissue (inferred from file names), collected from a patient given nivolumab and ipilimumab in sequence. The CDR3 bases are TGTGCCAGCCTACGCGACGGGGACCCCTACAATGAGCAGTTCTTC. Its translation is CASLRDGDPYNEQFF.